The 20 T cell receptor beta chains below all came from one sample that was sequenced in a study of STAT5B mutations in CD4+ large granular lymphocyte leukemia. Produced via immunoSEQ multiplex PCR; TCRdb's table is partial and in-frame only. The repertoire holds about 33,000 clones, with about 90% as singletons. Source material: CD4+ T cells from blood buffy coats. The receptors were sampled from a human donor in good health.

A single count supports this clone. This CDR3 is CATRRSSGNTDTQYF. Here the CDR3 DNA reads TGCGCCACCCGCCGCTCTAGCGGGAACACAGATACGCAGTATTTT. The chain combines TRBV5-1 with TRBJ2-3; 9 bases are shared with TRBD2. Unmatched junction bases numbered 10, after V lost 9 bases and J lost 2 bases. The CDR3 runs to 15 residues. The V gene's germline CDR1 is SGHRS and CDR2 YFSETQ.

The V and J genes are TRBV7-6 and TRBJ1-1; TRBD1 matches 7 bases. Per the germline V gene, CDR1 is SGHVS and CDR2 is FNYEAQ. The CDR3 is made up of 15 amino acids. Trimming cost V 2 bases and J 1 base; bases outside gene matches: 4. For the CDR3, the DNA is TGTGCCAGCAGCTTATTCCGACAGGGGAACACTGAAGCTTTCTTT. Translated, it gives CASSLFRQGNTEAFF.

The V and J genes are TRBV4-3 and TRBJ1-5, with D hard to call. V shed 0 bases and J shed 7 bases, with 7 bases lying between them. The CDR3 sequence is 13 residues long. The germline V gene encodes CDR1 LGHNA and CDR2 YSLEER. CDR3 residues: CASSQDPGQPQHF. DNA for the CDR3: TGCGCCAGCAGCCAAGATCCCGGGCAGCCCCAGCATTTT.

This chain joins TRBV6-1 and TRBJ2-5; D may match TRBD1 or TRBD2 (6 bases each). The germline CDR1 and CDR2 sequences are MNHNS and SASEGT. V gave up 2 bases and J gave up 4 bases, with 14 bases separating them. The CDR3 loop spans 15 amino acids. CDR3 residues: CASSEYRVGGETQYF. As DNA, the CDR3 is TGTGCCAGCAGTGAATACAGGGTCGGGGGAGAGACCCAGTACTTC.

The chain couples TRBV19 to TRBJ2-1; TRBD2 matches 11 bases. This CDR3 is 15 amino acids long. The germline V gene encodes CDR1 LNHDA and CDR2 SQIVND (reference sequence). The junction had 1 base not matched to a gene; V was cut back by 6 bases and J by 0 bases. CDR3 sequence (DNA): TGTGCCAGTAGCCTAGCGGGAGGCTCCTACAATGAGCAGTTCTTC. This encodes CASSLAGGSYNEQFF.

This clone was seen only a few times. The chain has TRBV5-1 and TRBJ1-2; 9 bases are shared with TRBD1. Germline V gives CDR1 SGHRS, CDR2 YFSETQ. The length of the CDR3 is 15 residues. V was clipped by 4 bases and J by 8 bases; unmatched bases: 12. The CDR3 protein is CASSPRPGQGNGYTF. The CDR3, as DNA: TGCGCCAGCAGCCCTCGACCGGGACAGGGTAACGGCTACACCTTC.

This sequence joins TRBV6-5 and TRBJ1-4, with D perhaps TRBD1 (5 bases). The CDR3 length is 15 residues. The germline V and J ends were trimmed by 5 bases and 6 bases, with 16 bases remaining between them. Germline V gives CDR1 MNHEY, CDR2 SVGAGI. CDR3 region: CASSLGRAGDEKLFF. The CDR3 DNA follows: TGTGCCAGCAGTCTGGGGAGGGCGGGGGATGAAAAACTGTTTTTT.

The DNA for the CDR3 is TGCGCCAGCAGCCAAAGCCCTCGGCCCAACTATGGCTACACCTTC. Translated, it gives CASSQSPRPNYGYTF. The chain joins TRBV4-3 to TRBJ1-2; unclear D gene. Germline V lookup: CDR1 LGHNA, CDR2 YSLEER. CDR3 length equals 15 residues. Trimming cost V 2 bases and J 2 bases, with 12 bases left between them.

The count of this clone is one. The chain couples TRBV10-1 to TRBJ2-1; 8 positions agree with TRBD2. The germline V gene has CDR1 WNHNN and CDR2 SYGVQD (reference sequence). V trimming: 4 bases; J trimming: 5 bases; junction bases outside the gene matches: 10. This CDR3 is built from 16 residues. CDR3 nucleotides: TGCGCCAGCAGTGCCCAACCCGGACTAGCCGACAATGAGCAGTTCTTC. It specifies CASSAQPGLADNEQFF.

The chain carries TRBV7-3 and TRBJ2-2; the match to TRBD2 covers 9 bases. J lost 8 bases, V lost 5 bases, and 9 bases had no gene match. Germline V lookup: CDR1 SGHTA, CDR2 FQGTGA. The CDR3 consists of 15 residues. The CDR3 region is CASSPFAGGRGELFF. As DNA, the CDR3 is TGTGCCAGCAGCCCTTTTGCGGGAGGGCGGGGGGAGCTGTTTTTT.

The chain uses TRBV10-2 and TRBJ2-3; 8 nucleotides match TRBD2. Germline V gene sequence: CDR1 WSHSY, CDR2 SAAADI. The CDR3 length is 14 residues. V dropped 7 bases and J dropped 4; count of bases not matched to a gene: 7. CDR3 protein: CASTGLAGSDTQYF. The CDR3 DNA reads as TGCGCCAGCACTGGACTAGCAGGGTCAGATACGCAGTATTTT.

V and J are TRBV28 and TRBJ2-5; no clear D gene. The J call may be faulty, since TRBJ2-7 better matches the DNA end. The CDR3 has 14 amino acids. In germline, CDR1 is MDHEN, CDR2 SYDVKM. The CDR3 spells CASSPLSKNYEQYF. The CDR3 DNA reads TGTGCCAGCAGTCCCCTCTCTAAGAACTACGAGCAGTACTTC.

This sequence joins TRBV6-9 and TRBJ2-7; the D gene is possibly TRBD2 (5 bases). V was clipped by 6 bases and J by 6 bases, with 9 bases between them. This CDR3 is 11 amino acids long. Germline V gene sequence: CDR1 MNHGY, CDR2 SVAAGI. CDR3 in amino acids: CASREVPEQYF. For the CDR3, the DNA is TGTGCCAGCAGGGAGGTTCCCGAGCAGTACTTC.

This chain links TRBV7-8 with TRBJ2-3; D may be TRBD1 or TRBD2 (7 bases each). CDR1 is SGHVS, CDR2 FQNEAQ, per germline. The CDR3 is 13 residues long. The V end lost 7 bases, the J end lost 8 bases, and 16 bases lay between the germline ends. This CDR3 reads CASINSRGGTQYF. The CDR3 region has the DNA TGTGCCAGCATCAACTCCAGGGGGGGTACGCAGTATTTT.

The CDR3 DNA is TGTGCCATCAGTGAGTCGAACCAAAACTACGAGCAGTACTTC. Amino acids: CAISESNQNYEQYF. This chain joins TRBV10-3 and TRBJ2-7; D gene uncertain. The CDR3 consists of 14 residues. CDR1 is ENHRY and CDR2 is SYGVKD in the germline V gene. The V end was cut by 0 bases, the J end by 3 bases, with 9 bases between.

This chain links TRBV27 with TRBJ2-2; TRBD2 aligns across 11 bases. Trimming cost V 1 base and J 6 bases; bases outside gene matches: 4. CDR1 and CDR2 from the germline V gene are MNHEY and SMNVEV (reference sequence). This CDR3 is built from 16 residues. CDR3 loop: CASSLYLAGGSGELFF. The CDR3 coding sequence is TGTGCCAGCAGTTTATATTTAGCGGGAGGGTCCGGGGAGCTGTTTTTT.

This clone was picked up a small number of times. This chain joins TRBV29-1 and TRBJ2-2; D gene unclear. This CDR3 spans 12 amino acids. The germline CDR1 and CDR2 sequences are SQVTM and ANQGSEA. Deletions cut 3 bases from V and 7 bases from J, with 9 bases between. The CDR3 sequence is CSVEGLGGELFF. The CDR3 nucleotides are TGCAGCGTTGAGGGGTTGGGCGGGGAGCTGTTTTTT.

This clone was picked up one time. The rearrangement uses TRBV6-1 and TRBJ2-3; D gene unclear. The CDR3 has 13 residues. Looked up from germline, CDR1 is MNHNS and CDR2 is SASEGT. V was shortened by 7 bases and J by 5 bases, with 13 bases between the two germline ends. This CDR3 reads CASNPTVRDTQYF. CDR3 DNA sequence: TGTGCCAGCAACCCCACCGTCAGAGATACGCAGTATTTT.

Only one count was recorded for this clone. This rearrangement joins TRBV5-1 to TRBJ2-6, with D possibly being TRBD1 or TRBD2 (5 bases each). Germline V gives CDR1 SGHRS, CDR2 YFSETQ. The CDR3 runs 17 residues. V shed 4 bases and J shed 1 base, with 15 bases lying between them. In DNA, the CDR3 is TGCGCCAGCAGCACGGGACGGGGAAGTTCTGGGGCCAACGTCCTGACTTTC. Amino acids: CASSTGRGSSGANVLTF.

The chain joins TRBV10-2 to TRBJ2-1; unclear D gene. Trimming removed 10 bases from V and 0 bases from J, with 10 bases in between. The germline V gene encodes CDR1 WSHSY and CDR2 SAAADI. The CDR3 is 13 amino acids. Here the CDR3 DNA reads TGCGCCACACAAGTCAGCTCCTACAATGAGCAGTTCTTC. Its protein product is CATQVSSYNEQFF.